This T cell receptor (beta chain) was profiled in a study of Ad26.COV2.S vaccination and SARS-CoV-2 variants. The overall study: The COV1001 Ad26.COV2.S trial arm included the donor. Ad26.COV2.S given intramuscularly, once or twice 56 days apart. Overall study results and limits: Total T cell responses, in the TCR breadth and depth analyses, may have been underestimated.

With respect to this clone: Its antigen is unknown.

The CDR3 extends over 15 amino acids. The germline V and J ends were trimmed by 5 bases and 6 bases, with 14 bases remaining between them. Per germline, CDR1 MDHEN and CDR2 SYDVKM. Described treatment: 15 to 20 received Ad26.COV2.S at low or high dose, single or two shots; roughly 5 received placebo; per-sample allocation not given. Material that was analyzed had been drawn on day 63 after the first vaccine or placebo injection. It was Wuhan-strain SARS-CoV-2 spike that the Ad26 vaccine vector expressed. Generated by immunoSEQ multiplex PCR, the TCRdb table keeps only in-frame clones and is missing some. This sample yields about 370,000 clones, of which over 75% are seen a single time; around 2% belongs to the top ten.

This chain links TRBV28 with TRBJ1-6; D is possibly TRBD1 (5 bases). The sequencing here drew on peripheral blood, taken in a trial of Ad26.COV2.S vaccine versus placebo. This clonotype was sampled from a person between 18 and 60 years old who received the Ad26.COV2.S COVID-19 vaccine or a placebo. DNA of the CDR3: TGTGCCAGCAGTCCCCGGGGGGGTAGTAATTCACCCCTCCACTTT. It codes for CASSPRGGSNSPLHF.